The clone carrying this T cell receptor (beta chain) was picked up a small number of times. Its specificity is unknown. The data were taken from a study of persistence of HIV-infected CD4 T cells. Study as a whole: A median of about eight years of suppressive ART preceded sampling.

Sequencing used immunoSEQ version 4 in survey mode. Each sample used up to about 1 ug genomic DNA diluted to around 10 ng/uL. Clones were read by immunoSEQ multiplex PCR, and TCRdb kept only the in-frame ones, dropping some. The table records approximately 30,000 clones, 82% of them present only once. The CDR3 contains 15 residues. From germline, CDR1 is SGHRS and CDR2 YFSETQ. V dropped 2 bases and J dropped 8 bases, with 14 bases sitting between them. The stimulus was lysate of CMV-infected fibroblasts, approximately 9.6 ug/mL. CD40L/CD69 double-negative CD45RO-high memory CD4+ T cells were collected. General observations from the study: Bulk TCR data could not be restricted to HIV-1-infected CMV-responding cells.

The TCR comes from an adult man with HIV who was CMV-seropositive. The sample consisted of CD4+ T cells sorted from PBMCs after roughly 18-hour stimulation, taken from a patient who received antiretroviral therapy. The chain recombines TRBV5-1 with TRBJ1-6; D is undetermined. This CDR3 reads CASSFSDSAHSPLHF. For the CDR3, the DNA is TGCGCCAGCAGCTTTTCGGATTCGGCTCATTCACCCCTCCACTTT. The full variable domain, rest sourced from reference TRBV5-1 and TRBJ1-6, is KAGVTQTPRYLIKTRGQQVTLSCSPISGHRSVSWYQQTPGQGLQFLFEYFSETQRNKGNFPGRFSGRQFSNSRSEMNVSTLELGDSALYLCASSFSDSAHSPLHFGNGTRLTVT.